The rows below give T cell receptor beta chains drawn from one sample of a study of cytomegalovirus exposure and HLA in healthy donors. Data came from immunoSEQ multiplex PCR; TCRdb stores just in-frame clones and leaves some out. The repertoire includes under 200,000 clones, 80% to 85% of them detected once, and around 0.98% sits in the top ten. The sample comprised PBMCs. These receptor sequences come from a man aged 30-40 years in good health and CMV-seronegative. CDR3s include the opening cysteine and the closing phenylalanine or tryptophan. Fields, in order: J gene, clone size, D gene, V gene, CDR3 protein, CDR3 DNA. D genes are given only for firm matches. Not all rows give a size; the values are once, few, many and, for expanded clones, a class.

J: TRBJ1-1
size: NA
D: NA
V: TRBV6-6
CDR3: CASNHRRTGLNTEAFF
DNA: TGTGCCAGCAATCATAGACGTACAGGGTTGAACACTGAAGCTTTCTTT

J: TRBJ1-2
size: NA
D: NA
V: TRBV13
CDR3: CASSSTFRQKRYGYTF
DNA: TGTGCCAGCAGCTCGACCTTTAGACAGAAGAGGTATGGCTACACCTTC

J: TRBJ2-5
size: NA
D: TRBD1
V: TRBV5-4
CDR3: CASSPRQTGVAETQYF
DNA: TGTGCCAGCAGCCCCCGGCAAACAGGGGTGGCAGAGACCCAGTACTTC

J: TRBJ2-3
size: NA
D: TRBD2
V: TRBV27
CDR3: CASSFFASGGTDTQYF
DNA: TGTGCCAGCAGTTTCTTCGCTAGCGGGGGCACAGATACGCAGTATTTT

J: TRBJ1-3
size: NA
D: NA
V: TRBV7-8
CDR3: CASSFRGLIGNTIYF
DNA: TGTGCCAGCAGCTTTCGGGGTCTAATTGGAAACACCATATATTTT

J: TRBJ1-1
size: NA
D: NA
V: TRBV7-6
CDR3: CASSLGQRAFF
DNA: TGTGCCAGCAGCTTAGGACAGCGAGCTTTCTTT

J: TRBJ2-3
size: NA
D: NA
V: TRBV19
CDR3: CASSMTSRGTDTQYF
DNA: TGTGCCAGTAGTATGACTAGTAGGGGCACAGATACGCAGTATTTT

J: TRBJ1-2
size: NA
D: NA
V: TRBV25-1
CDR3: CASSEGGEGTYGYTF
DNA: TGTGCCAGCAGTGAGGGGGGGGAGGGGACCTATGGCTACACCTTC

J: TRBJ2-5
size: NA
D: TRBD2
V: TRBV27
CDR3: CASRILAGGQETQYF
DNA: TGTGCCAGCAGGATTCTAGCGGGGGGCCAAGAGACCCAGTACTTC

J: TRBJ2-7
size: NA
D: NA
V: TRBV27
CDR3: CASSSRDSYYEQYF
DNA: TGTGCCAGCAGTTCCCGGGACTCTTACTACGAGCAGTACTTC

J: TRBJ2-5
size: NA
D: NA
V: TRBV18
CDR3: CASSPREGVYQETQYF
DNA: TGTGCCAGCTCACCACGGGAAGGGGTGTACCAAGAGACCCAGTACTTC

J: TRBJ2-7
size: few
D: TRBD2
V: TRBV4-1
CDR3: CASSQDRTSGSYEQYF
DNA: TGCGCCAGCAGCCAAGATAGGACTAGCGGTTCCTACGAGCAGTACTTC

J: TRBJ1-1
size: NA
D: NA
V: TRBV27
CDR3: CASLWGSEAFF
DNA: TGTGCCAGCTTATGGGGCTCTGAAGCTTTCTTT

J: TRBJ2-5
size: NA
D: TRBD2
V: TRBV10-2
CDR3: CASSESSGGLQETQYF
DNA: TGCGCCAGCAGTGAGTCCAGCGGGGGCCTCCAAGAGACCCAGTACTTC

J: TRBJ2-2
size: NA
D: NA
V: TRBV28
CDR3: CASSFPADRTGELFF
DNA: TGTGCCAGCAGTTTTCCAGCGGATCGCACCGGGGAGCTGTTTTTT

J: TRBJ2-1
size: NA
D: TRBD2
V: TRBV19
CDR3: CASSRTGGRTYNEQFF
DNA: TGTGCCAGTAGTAGGACGGGCGGGAGGACCTACAATGAGCAGTTCTTC

J: TRBJ2-5
size: once
D: TRBD2
V: TRBV7-8
CDR3: CASSLGAGGLARPYQETQYF
DNA: TGTGCCAGCAGCTTAGGTGCGGGGGGACTAGCTAGGCCCTACCAAGAGACCCAGTACTTC

J: TRBJ2-7
size: once
D: TRBD1
V: TRBV30
CDR3: CAWSGLWDRSSYEQYF
DNA: TGTGCCTGGAGTGGTCTCTGGGACAGAAGCTCCTACGAGCAGTACTTC

J: TRBJ2-7
size: NA
D: TRBD2
V: TRBV5-1
CDR3: CASSPGLAVYSSYEQYF
DNA: TGCGCCAGCAGCCCTGGGCTAGCGGTATATAGCTCCTACGAGCAGTACTTC

J: TRBJ2-1
size: NA
D: NA
V: TRBV11-2
CDR3: CASSFGPTGYNEQFF
DNA: TGTGCCAGCAGCTTTGGTCCGACGGGGTACAATGAGCAGTTCTTC

J: TRBJ2-1
size: NA
D: TRBD2
V: TRBV6-4
CDR3: CASSATGTSGGGEQFF
DNA: TGTGCCAGCAGTGCTACCGGGACTAGCGGGGGTGGGGAGCAGTTCTTC

J: TRBJ2-1
size: once
D: TRBD2
V: TRBV6-5
CDR3: CASSYSTSGINEQFF
DNA: TGTGCCAGCAGTTACTCGACTAGCGGGATAAATGAGCAGTTCTTC

J: TRBJ1-1
size: few
D: TRBD1
V: TRBV6-1
CDR3: CASTLQGDTEAFF
DNA: TGTGCCAGTACGCTACAGGGGGACACTGAAGCTTTCTTT

J: TRBJ1-4
size: NA
D: TRBD1
V: TRBV28
CDR3: CASSRGQEKLFF
DNA: TGTGCCAGCAGTCGGGGACAGGAAAAACTGTTTTTT

J: TRBJ2-7
size: NA
D: NA
V: TRBV5-6
CDR3: CASSLVQSSSYEQYF
DNA: TGTGCCAGCAGCTTGGTACAGTCGAGCTCCTACGAGCAGTACTTC

J: TRBJ2-1
size: NA
D: NA
V: TRBV19
CDR3: CASEGDNYNEQFF
DNA: TGTGCCAGTGAGGGGGACAACTACAATGAGCAGTTCTTC

J: TRBJ1-2
size: NA
D: TRBD1
V: TRBV5-1
CDR3: CASSLHRGDTNYGYTF
DNA: TGCGCCAGCAGCTTGCACAGGGGGGATACTAACTATGGCTACACCTTC

J: TRBJ2-5
size: NA
D: TRBD2
V: TRBV5-1
CDR3: CASSWEGQETQYF
DNA: TGCGCCAGCAGCTGGGAGGGGCAAGAGACCCAGTACTTC

J: TRBJ2-1
size: NA
D: NA
V: TRBV25-1
CDR3: CASSPVSHNEQFF
DNA: TGTGCCAGCAGCCCCGTTAGCCACAATGAGCAGTTCTTC